The next 26 T cell receptor beta chains were all read from a single sample in a study of T cells after yellow fever vaccination. TCRdb reprocessed the 5' RACE reads via MiXCR and lists one record per CDR3 protein. The sample has 99,000 or so distinct CDR3 sequences, 4.5% to 6% seen once. This specimen was CD8+ T cells sorted from PBMCs, taken 10 days after the yellow fever booster vaccination. The source of these receptors is a man younger than 35 who received the YFV17D yellow fever vaccine.

This rearrangement joins TRBV19 to TRBJ2-4; TRBD1 aligns across 8 bases. Germline V gene sequence: CDR1 LNHDA, CDR2 SQIVND (reference sequence). The CDR3 sequence is 16 residues long. J lost 8 bases, V lost 3 bases, and 12 bases had no gene match. The DNA for the CDR3 is TGTGCCAGTAGTATTTGGCCGGACAGGGAAGGCGACATTCAGTACTTC. Translating gives CASSIWPDREGDIQYF. The complete variable domain, with remaining parts taken from reference TRBV19 and TRBJ2-4, reads DGGITQSPKYLFRKEGQNVTLSCEQNLNHDAMYWYRQDPGQGLRLIYYSQIVNDFQKGDIAEGYSVSREKKESFPLTVTSAQKNPTAFYLCASSIWPDREGDIQYFGAGTRLSVL.

This clonotype was counted a few times. The V and J genes are TRBV29-1 and TRBJ1-1, with 8 bases aligning to TRBD1. J gave up 1 base and V 6 bases, and 4 bases lay outside the gene matches. Germline CDR1 is SQVTM and CDR2 is ANQGSEA. The CDR3 is 13 residues long. The CDR3 protein is CSVSDRGNTEAFF. The CDR3 DNA sequence: TGCAGCGTATCCGACAGGGGGAACACTGAAGCTTTCTTT. The variable domain in full, completed from reference TRBV29-1 and TRBJ1-1, reads SAVISQKPSRDICQRGTSLTIQCQVDSQVTMMFWYRQQPGQSLTLIATANQGSEATYESGFVIDKFPISRPNLTFSTLTVSNMSPEDSSIYLCSVSDRGNTEAFFGQGTRLTVV.

In this sample, this clonotype turned up many times. This chain joins TRBV7-3 and TRBJ2-3; D not resolved. The CDR3 is 12 amino acids. Germline-derived CDR1 and CDR2 are SGHTA and FQGTGA. V was trimmed by 5 bases and J by 3 bases, leaving 6 bases between them. The CDR3 region is CASSIGTDTQYF. The CDR3 bases are TGTGCCAGCAGCATAGGTACAGATACGCAGTATTTT.

The chain has TRBV7-8 and TRBJ2-3; D gene uncertain. The CDR3 spans 11 residues. With 7 bases removed from V and 3 bases from J, the gap between germline ends came to 5 bases. Looked up from germline, CDR1 is SGHVS and CDR2 is FQNEAQ. The CDR3 sequence is CASILTDTQYF. CDR3 DNA: TGTGCCAGCATACTAACAGATACGCAGTATTTT.

This clonotype was detected ten times or more. V and J are TRBV5-6 and TRBJ2-3, with D unclear. Trimming took 0 bases from V and 4 from J, leaving 0 bases between them. From germline, CDR1 is SGHDT and CDR2 YYEEEE. This CDR3 is 11 amino acids long. CDR3 residues: CASSLADTQYF. As DNA, the CDR3 is TGTGCCAGCAGCTTGGCAGATACGCAGTATTTT.

This clonotype was observed a handful of times. The V gene is TRBV7-9, the J gene TRBJ2-1; 12 bases line up with TRBD1. The V gene's germline CDR1 is SEHNR and CDR2 FQNEAQ (reference sequence). The CDR3 has 15 amino acids. V gave up 3 bases and J gave up 8 bases; unmatched junction bases: 5. Here the CDR3 DNA reads TGTGCCAGCAGCTTCACCGGGACAGGGGGCGATGAGCAGTTCTTC. Translating it yields CASSFTGTGGDEQFF.

This clonotype has only a few counts. V gene TRBV28 combines with J gene TRBJ2-5; D may be TRBD1 or TRBD2 (5 bases each). This CDR3 is built from 13 residues. Germline-derived CDR1 and CDR2 are MDHEN and SYDVKM. V lost 8 bases and J lost 5, with 15 bases in between. The CDR3 region is CASWRPGMETQYF. DNA of the CDR3: TGTGCCAGCTGGAGGCCAGGGATGGAGACCCAGTACTTC.

The DNA of the CDR3 is TGTGCCAGTAGTATAGGTCTACAGGGGGCTAGCACTGAAGCTTTCTTT. As protein: CASSIGLQGASTEAFF. The rearrangement uses TRBV19 and TRBJ1-1, with 9 positions matching TRBD1. Germline CDR1 and CDR2: LNHDA and SQIVND (reference sequence). V gave up 1 base and J gave up 4 bases; unmatched junction bases: 7. CDR3 size: 16 residues.

This clonotype was detected only a few times. The rearrangement uses TRBV7-9 and TRBJ1-2; D is uncertain. The germline V and J ends were trimmed by 5 bases and 4 bases, with 17 bases remaining between them. The CDR3 is 15 amino acids. Germline V gene lookup returns CDR1 SEHNR and CDR2 FQNEAQ (reference sequence). The CDR3 region is CASSAGGGLFYGYTF. The CDR3 coding sequence is TGTGCCAGCAGCGCGGGCGGAGGGCTGTTCTATGGCTACACCTTC.

This clonotype has a count of ten or more. J is TRBJ2-5 and V is TRBV6-6; TRBD2 aligns across 12 bases. Trimming removed 2 bases from V and 4 bases from J; junction bases left unmatched: 5. This CDR3 contains 16 residues. Germline loops: CDR1 MNHNY, CDR2 SVGAGI (reference sequence). In DNA form, the CDR3 reads TGTGCCAGCAGTTACACGGCTAGCGGGGGGGGAGAGACCCAGTACTTC. Translated, it gives CASSYTASGGGETQYF.

This clonotype was counted at least ten times. The CDR3 sequence: CASSSNRDAYNEQFF. The CDR3 DNA is TGTGCCAGCAGCTCTAACCGGGACGCCTACAATGAGCAGTTCTTC. V is TRBV7-9 and J is TRBJ2-1; either TRBD1 or TRBD2 may fit D (5 bases each). Germline-derived CDR1 and CDR2 are SEHNR and FQNEAQ (reference sequence). This CDR3 spans 15 amino acids. Between the trimmed V and J ends, which lost 4 bases and 2 bases, there was a span of 12 bases.

This clonotype was picked up many times. The rearrangement links TRBV5-1 to TRBJ2-5; maybe TRBD2 (5 bases). V lost 0 bases, J lost 1 base, and 10 bases lay in between. The germline V gene has CDR1 SGHRS and CDR2 YFSETQ. This CDR3 comprises 15 residues. This CDR3 is CASSLEAAIQETQYF. CDR3 nucleotide sequence: TGCGCCAGCAGCTTGGAAGCGGCGATCCAAGAGACCCAGTACTTC. The entire variable domain, with the rest obtained from reference TRBV5-1 and TRBJ2-5, is as follows: KAGVTQTPRYLIKTRGQQVTLSCSPISGHRSVSWYQQTPGQGLQFLFEYFSETQRNKGNFPGRFSGRQFSNSRSEMNVSTLELGDSALYLCASSLEAAIQETQYFGPGTRLLVL.

This clonotype was seen at least ten times. The chain links TRBV12-3 or TRBV12-4 to TRBJ2-5; D is undetermined. The CDR3 totals 15 residues. V shed 3 bases and J shed 4 bases, with 15 bases lying between them. DNA for the CDR3: TGTGCCAGCAGTTTCGGTCTAGTCACCGGAGAGACCCAGTACTTC. Residues: CASSFGLVTGETQYF.

The chain recombines TRBV7-3 with TRBJ2-1; possible D gene TRBD2, 5 bases. The germline V gene has CDR1 SGHTA and CDR2 FQGTGA. With 1 base removed from V and 9 bases from J, the gap between germline ends came to 7 bases. There are 12 residues in the CDR3. CDR3: CASSLSAGEQFF. In DNA, the CDR3 is TGTGCCAGCAGCTTAAGCGCGGGTGAGCAGTTCTTC.

This clonotype was seen at least ten times. The J gene is TRBJ1-5, the V gene TRBV6-2 or TRBV6-3; D is undetermined. V lost 0 bases and J lost 3, with 9 bases in between. Germline CDR1 reads MNHEY; CDR2 reads SVGEGT. The CDR3 sequence is 15 residues long. CDR3: CASSYSVQLNQPQHF. The CDR3, as DNA: TGTGCCAGCAGTTACTCAGTACAGCTCAATCAGCCCCAGCATTTT.

This clonotype has a handful of counts. V gene TRBV7-2 combines with J gene TRBJ2-3; TRBD2 agrees at 10 bases. After removal of 6 bases from V and 3 bases from J, the junction contained 15 bases not matched to a gene. CDR1 and CDR2 from the germline V gene are SGHTA and FQGNSA. This CDR3 comprises 18 residues. CDR3 sequence reads: CASRRAERGGVGTDTQYF. CDR3 nucleotides: TGTGCCAGCAGACGAGCCGAGCGGGGGGGCGTAGGGACAGATACGCAGTATTTT.

In this sample, this clonotype turned up a few times. The V gene is TRBV12-3 or TRBV12-4, the J gene TRBJ2-5; D gene uncertain. The ends were cut back, 3 bases at V and 2 bases at J, with 7 bases in the middle. The CDR3 is 13 residues long. CDR3 in amino acids: CASSFTAQETQYF. As DNA, the CDR3 is TGTGCCAGCAGTTTTACTGCTCAAGAGACCCAGTACTTC.

This clonotype has a count of ten or more. The chain uses TRBV6-6 and TRBJ2-7, with a possible D match to TRBD1 (5 bases). V gave up 0 bases and J gave up 4 bases, with 10 bases separating them. The CDR3 consists of 14 residues. Germline CDR1 is MNHNY and CDR2 is SVGAGI (reference sequence). The CDR3 reads CASSYSLQVYEQYV. Here the CDR3 DNA reads TGTGCCAGCAGTTACTCTCTACAGGTTTACGAGCAGTACGTC.

This clonotype occurred a few times. This chain links TRBV4-3 with TRBJ2-2; D unclear. The CDR3 covers 15 residues. CDR1 and CDR2 from the germline V gene are LGHNA and YSLEER. The V and J ends lost 0 bases and 1 base respectively, with 6 bases between them. The CDR3 region has the DNA TGCGCCAGCAGCCAAGACCCAGGGAACACCGGGGAGCTGTTTTTT. This gives the protein CASSQDPGNTGELFF.

The chain couples TRBV7-9 to TRBJ2-2; TRBD2 aligns across 10 bases. The CDR3 sequence is 18 residues long. Germline V gene sequence: CDR1 SEHNR, CDR2 FQNEAQ (reference sequence). Trimming cost V 5 bases and J 1 base; bases outside gene matches: 10. The CDR3 region has the DNA TGTGCCAGCAGCCCTCGGACTAGCGGTTCCCAGAACACCGGGGAGCTGTTTTTT. This translates into CASSPRTSGSQNTGELFF.

This clonotype was seen a few times. This chain links TRBV5-1 with TRBJ2-1, with D possibly being TRBD1 or TRBD2 (5 bases each). V was cut by 2 bases and J by 9 bases, with 9 bases left in between. The CDR3 covers 12 residues. CDR1 and CDR2 from the germline V gene are SGHRS and YFSETQ. CDR3 amino acids: CASSFGGAEQFF. The DNA of the CDR3 is TGCGCCAGCAGCTTTGGGGGAGCTGAGCAGTTCTTC. Together with reference TRBV5-1 and TRBJ2-1, the CDR3 gives the full variable domain: KAGVTQTPRYLIKTRGQQVTLSCSPISGHRSVSWYQQTPGQGLQFLFEYFSETQRNKGNFPGRFSGRQFSNSRSEMNVSTLELGDSALYLCASSFGGAEQFFGPGTRLTVL.

This clonotype was picked up a small number of times. The chain uses TRBV6-2 or TRBV6-3 and TRBJ2-2, with D uncertain. From germline, CDR1 is MNHEY and CDR2 SVGEGT. The CDR3 length is 16 residues. Between the trimmed V and J ends, which lost 5 bases and 3 bases, there was a span of 16 bases. The CDR3 DNA reads as TGTGCCAGCAGTCTCGGCACCGCCTTGGACACCGGGGAGCTGTTTTTT. Translation gives CASSLGTALDTGELFF.

Only a few counts were recorded for this clonotype. The chain joins TRBV5-6 to TRBJ1-1; D is undetermined. Germline V gives CDR1 SGHDT, CDR2 YYEEEE. Trimming took off 4 bases at V and 2 bases at J, with 9 bases between the two ends. The CDR3 loop spans 13 amino acids. The CDR3: CASSRDTNTEAFF. CDR3 coding DNA: TGTGCCAGCAGCAGGGATACCAACACTGAAGCTTTCTTT.

The chain's CDR3 is CSAIHTSRETQYF. The CDR3 DNA reads TGCAGTGCTATCCATACCTCCCGAGAGACCCAGTACTTC. The chain uses TRBV20-1 and TRBJ2-5; D call uncertain. Per the germline V gene, CDR1 is DFQATT and CDR2 is SNEGSKA (reference sequence). Trimming took 4 bases from V and 4 from J, leaving 13 bases between them. This CDR3 is built from 13 residues.

The table lists this clonotype with many counts. V usage is TRBV29-1 and J usage is TRBJ1-1; no firm D call. V lost 6 bases and J 0 bases, leaving 8 bases between the germline ends. The CDR3 runs to 12 residues. Germline V CDR1 and CDR2: SQVTM, ANQGSEA. Here the CDR3 reads CSVLGLNTEAFF. CDR3 in DNA: TGCAGCGTCCTAGGGCTGAACACTGAAGCTTTCTTT.

This clonotype was observed a handful of times. The rearrangement uses TRBV5-1 and TRBJ1-1; D is uncertain. There are 13 residues in the CDR3. Trimming shortened V by 2 bases and J by 0 bases, and 5 bases separated the two germline ends. The germline gives CDR1 SGHRS, CDR2 YFSETQ. The CDR3 region is CASSFVMNTEAFF. The CDR3 bases are TGCGCCAGCAGCTTCGTCATGAACACTGAAGCTTTCTTT.